The clone carrying this T cell receptor (beta chain) was seen once. The entry originates in a study of T cell changes during pregnancy in multiple sclerosis. Clones were sequenced by immunoSEQ multiplex PCR, and TCRdb holds only the in-frame ones, with some missing. The table has some 31,000 clones, 90% to 95% seen once. The TCR originated in a female donor in good health, enrolled as a control in a pregnancy study. This sample comprised CD8+ T cells from peripheral blood mononuclear cells, obtained in the second trimester of pregnancy.

As DNA, the CDR3 is TGTGCCAGCAGTTTGGACTCAGCCTCCGAGCAGTACTTC. Translated: CASSLDSASEQYF. The chain links TRBV27 to TRBJ2-7; TRBD2 is a possible D gene (5 bases). Germline V gene lookup returns CDR1 MNHEY and CDR2 SMNVEV (reference sequence). V was pared by 3 bases and J by 6 bases, with 12 bases between. The CDR3 covers 13 residues.